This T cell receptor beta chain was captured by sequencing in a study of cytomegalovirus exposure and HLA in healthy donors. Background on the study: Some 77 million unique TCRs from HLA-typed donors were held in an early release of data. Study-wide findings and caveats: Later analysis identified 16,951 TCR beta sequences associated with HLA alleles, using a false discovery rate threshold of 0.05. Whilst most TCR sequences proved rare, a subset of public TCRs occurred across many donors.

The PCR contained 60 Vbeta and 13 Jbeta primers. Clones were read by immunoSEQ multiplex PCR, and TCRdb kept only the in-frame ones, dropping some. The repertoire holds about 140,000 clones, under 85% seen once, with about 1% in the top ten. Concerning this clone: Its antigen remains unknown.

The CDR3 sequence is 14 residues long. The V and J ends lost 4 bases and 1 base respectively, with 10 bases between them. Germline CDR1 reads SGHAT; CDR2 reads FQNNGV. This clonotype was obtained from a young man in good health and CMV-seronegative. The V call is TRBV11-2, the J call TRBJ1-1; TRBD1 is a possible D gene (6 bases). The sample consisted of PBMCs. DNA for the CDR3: TGTGCCAGCAGCTGGGGGGGCTGGAACACTGAAGCTTTCTTT. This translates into CASSWGGWNTEAFF.